These T cell receptor beta chains were read from a single sample in a study of blood T cell repertoires in COVID-19. Produced via immunoSEQ multiplex PCR; TCRdb's table is partial and in-frame only. This table has about 180,000 clones, approximately 80% appearing once. Specimen: PBMCs or T cells enriched from blood (not recorded which). The receptors come from a woman between 45 and 60 years old who had recovered from COVID-19. Each CDR3 is given with its conserved first and last residue. The D gene is left open where the match is weak. Only part of the rows carry a size: once, few, many, or a class if the clone is expanded.

CDR3 DNA: TGCGCCAGCAGGCCTCGGACGGGAGGCGGGCACGATACGCAGTATTTT; CDR3 protein: CASRPRTGGGHDTQYF; D gene: TRBD2; clone size: NA; J gene: TRBJ2-3; V gene: TRBV5-1
CDR3 DNA: TGTGCCAGTACCTCCCACGGCAGGAATGGAAGTGGCTACACCTTC; CDR3 protein: CASTSHGRNGSGYTF; D gene: NA; clone size: NA; J gene: TRBJ1-2; V gene: TRBV19
CDR3 DNA: TGTGCCAGCAGCTCCATGGGACAGGGGGCTGAAGCTTTCTTT; CDR3 protein: CASSSMGQGAEAFF; D gene: TRBD1; clone size: NA; J gene: TRBJ1-1; V gene: TRBV7-9
CDR3 DNA: TGCGCCAGCAGCTTGGTGGGCGGGAAGGGCACTGAAGCTTTCTTT; CDR3 protein: CASSLVGGKGTEAFF; D gene: NA; clone size: NA; J gene: TRBJ1-1; V gene: TRBV5-1
CDR3 DNA: TGTGCCAGCAGTGGCCGGGGAGCTTTCTTT; CDR3 protein: CASSGRGAFF; D gene: NA; clone size: NA; J gene: TRBJ1-1; V gene: TRBV2
CDR3 DNA: TGTGCCAGCAGCGTAGGGGGATGGACAGTTAAAGAGACCCAGTACTTC; CDR3 protein: CASSVGGWTVKETQYF; D gene: NA; clone size: NA; J gene: TRBJ2-5; V gene: TRBV9
CDR3 DNA: TGCGCCAGCTCCCCCACGGGACAGAATGAAAAACTGTTTTTT; CDR3 protein: CASSPTGQNEKLFF; D gene: TRBD1; clone size: NA; J gene: TRBJ1-4; V gene: TRBV5-1
CDR3 DNA: TGTGCCAGTAGTAAAGGACAGGGGGTCACAGATACGCAGTATTTT; CDR3 protein: CASSKGQGVTDTQYF; D gene: TRBD1; clone size: NA; J gene: TRBJ2-3; V gene: TRBV19
CDR3 DNA: TGTGCCAGCAGCAAGGAGGGGACGGCGAACACCGGGGAGCTGTTTTTT; CDR3 protein: CASSKEGTANTGELFF; D gene: NA; clone size: NA; J gene: TRBJ2-2; V gene: TRBV5-5
CDR3 DNA: TGTGCCAGCAGTGAAAGGGGGACAGGCTCCTACGAGCAGTACTTC; CDR3 protein: CASSERGTGSYEQYF; D gene: TRBD1; clone size: once; J gene: TRBJ2-7; V gene: TRBV2